Listed below are T cell receptor beta chains from one sample, sequenced in a study of shared clonotypes between healthy human individuals. Using immunoSEQ multiplex PCR, the repertoire was profiled, and TCRdb retains in-frame clones only, with some absent. The table records 2 million to 2.5 million clones, 85% to 95% of them present only once. The specimen was naive CD4+ T cells from PBMCs. These receptors originate from a man aged 18 to 35 in good health. Some clones in this sample may be carry-over from other donors' samples. CDR3s include the opening cysteine and the closing phenylalanine or tryptophan. The D gene is left open where the match is weak. Clone size is not always given. Where it is, it says once, few, many or a class for expanded clones.

len,j_gene,v_gene,abundance,d_gene,CDR3nt,CDR3aa
14,TRBJ1-3,TRBV29-1,.,.,TGCAGCGTTCGGCAGACCCGGGCTGGAAACACCATATATTTT,CSVRQTRAGNTIYF
11,TRBJ2-1,TRBV10-2,.,.,TGCGCCAGCAGTTCATACAATGAGCAGTTCTTC,CASSSYNEQFF
14,TRBJ1-3,TRBV18,.,.,TGTGCCAGCTCACCATTGAGCTCTGGAAACACCATATATTTT,CASSPLSSGNTIYF
13,TRBJ1-1,TRBV30,.,TRBD1,TGTGCCTGGAGTCGGCAGGGGGCTGCTGAAGCTTTCTTT,CAWSRQGAAEAFF
14,TRBJ1-2,TRBV27,.,.,TGTGCCAGCAGGACTCGGGGCGCTGGGGGTGGCTACACCTTC,CASRTRGAGGGYTF
13,TRBJ1-2,TRBV19,.,.,TGTGCCAGTAGTTACGGAGCTAACTATGGCTACACCTTC,CASSYGANYGYTF
13,TRBJ2-2,TRBV29-1,once,.,TGCAGCGTTGAAAGCCAGGGTATCGGGGAGCTGTTTTTT,CSVESQGIGELFF
14,TRBJ2-7,TRBV7-9,.,.,TGTGCCAGCAACAAGGGGGGGAGCTCCTACGAGCAGTACTTC,CASNKGGSSYEQYF
14,TRBJ1-4,TRBV28,.,.,TGTGCCAGCAGTTCTCGCCTATACAGGACCCAACTGTTTTTT,CASSSRLYRTQLFF
15,TRBJ2-7,TRBV19,.,.,TGTGCCAGTAGTTTGGGAGCTCCTGGGCAAGGCGAGCAGTACTTC,CASSLGAPGQGEQYF
14,TRBJ2-7,TRBV7-2,.,TRBD1,TGTGCCAGCAGCCCGGACAGGGGCCCCTACGAGCAGTACTTC,CASSPDRGPYEQYF
13,TRBJ2-7,TRBV5-1,.,.,TGCGCCAGCAGCTTGGGATTGATCTACGAGCAGTACTTC,CASSLGLIYEQYF
15,TRBJ1-1,TRBV28,once,.,TGTGCCAGCAGTTTTACCTACAGACGGAACACTGAAGCTTTCTTT,CASSFTYRRNTEAFF
16,TRBJ2-2,TRBV30,.,TRBD1,TGTGCCTGGAAATCATGGACAGGGGGCTTCACCGGGGAGCTGTTTTTT,CAWKSWTGGFTGELFF
15,TRBJ1-3,TRBV9,.,.,TGTGCCAGCAGCCATCCTACAGGGAACGGAAACACCATATATTTT,CASSHPTGNGNTIYF
18,TRBJ2-2,TRBV5-1,once,TRBD1,TGCGCCAGCAGCTTTGGGAACCGACAGGGGATGGGCACCGGGGAGCTGTTTTTT,CASSFGNRQGMGTGELFF
13,TRBJ2-5,TRBV9,.,.,TGTGCCAGCAGCGTAATAAGCGGAGAGACCCAGTACTTC,CASSVISGETQYF
16,TRBJ2-7,TRBV25-1,.,.,TGTGCCAGCAGTGGAGATCTTTGGAGGGGGCATGGCGAGCAGTACTTC,CASSGDLWRGHGEQYF
14,TRBJ1-1,TRBV19,.,.,TGTGCCAGTAGTCTCAGGGCAGGGTTCACTGAAGCTTTCTTT,CASSLRAGFTEAFF
12,TRBJ2-1,TRBV28,.,.,TGTGCCAGCAGTCTCCTCTACAATGAGCAGTTCTTC,CASSLLYNEQFF
17,TRBJ1-1,TRBV5-1,.,TRBD1,TGCGCCAGCAGCTTACAGGGGGCGCGAGGGTTGAACACTGAAGCTTTCTTT,CASSLQGARGLNTEAFF
14,TRBJ1-2,TRBV7-2,.,.,TGTGCCAGCAGCCCCCAAGTGACTAACTATGGCTACACCTTC,CASSPQVTNYGYTF
15,TRBJ1-2,TRBV5-1,once,TRBD1,TGCGCCAGCAGCTTGGCCGGGACAGTTTACTATGGCTACACCTTC,CASSLAGTVYYGYTF
12,TRBJ1-1,TRBV30,.,TRBD1,TGTGCCTGGAGTAGACAGGGCTCCGAAGCTTTCTTT,CAWSRQGSEAFF